This T cell receptor (beta chain) was sequenced for a study of blood T cell repertoires in COVID-19. Background on the study: Both acute and convalescent COVID-19 samples were obtained from the United States, Italy and Spain.

Germline CDR1 reads GTSNPN; CDR2 reads SVGIG (reference sequence). V was clipped by 0 bases and J by 5 bases, with 7 bases between them. There are 12 residues in the CDR3. Repertoires were generated with immunoSEQ multiplex PCR, while TCRdb's copy carries only in-frame clones and drops some. The table has around 150,000 clones, about 72% seen once. The clonotype was recovered from a man between 60 and 75 years old who had recovered from COVID-19. The chain carries TRBV30 and TRBJ1-2; D gene ambiguous. What was sequenced was peripheral blood. CDR3 loop: CAWSVRGYGYTF. CDR3 nucleotides: TGTGCCTGGAGTGTACGAGGGTATGGCTACACCTTC.